This T cell receptor beta chain was captured in a study of blood T cell repertoires in COVID-19. Overall study: Samples of COVID-19 (acute and convalescent) were obtained from the United States, Italy and Spain. PBMCs, B-cell-depleted T cells, or T cells provided the cDNA or gDNA that made up the material.

The CDR3 length is 13 residues. Trimming pared 6 bases from V and 4 bases from J, leaving 10 bases between. Clones were sequenced by immunoSEQ multiplex PCR, and TCRdb holds only the in-frame ones, with some missing. The sample lists over 100,000 clones, roughly 80% occurring once. The table lists this clone with a count of one. The clonotype comes from a man in his 60s with acute or convalescent COVID-19. What was sequenced was peripheral blood. This chain joins TRBV12-3 or TRBV12-4 and TRBJ2-1, with D tentatively TRBD2 (6 bases). CDR3 region: CASSRGFYNEQFF. The CDR3 DNA is TGTGCCAGCAGCCGGGGGTTTTACAATGAGCAGTTCTTC.